A single sample is the source of the 27 T cell receptor beta chains below, sequenced in a study of T cell clonality in common variable immunodeficiency. Sequenced by immunoSEQ multiplex PCR; TCRdb stores in-frame clones only, minus some. The record shows about 81,000 clones for this sample, with no singletons present. The sequenced sample was peripheral blood mononuclear cells. The receptors derive from a person aged 18 to 69 in good health.

This clone appeared many times. The CDR3 is cut off 3 residues early in the read; its end comes from the germline J gene. The V call is TRBV20-1, the J call TRBJ2-5; 9 bases agree with TRBD1. Germline lookup yields CDR1 DFQATT and CDR2 SNEGSKA (reference sequence). The CDR3 length is 16 residues. V lost 3 bases to trimming and J lost 7 bases; unmatched junction nucleotides: 15. The chain's CDR3 is CSARTIRDRAFGTQYF. The sequenced part of the CDR3 DNA is TGCAGTGCTAGGACAATTCGGGACAGGGCTTTTGGGACC.

This clone appeared many times. The read halts 3 residues ahead of the CDR3 end, with the missing end drawn from the germline J gene. This sequence joins TRBV20-1 and TRBJ1-2, with TRBD1 as a possible D gene (5 bases). CDR1 and CDR2 (germline): DFQATT, SNEGSKA (reference sequence). The CDR3 has 15 amino acids. The V and J ends lost 1 base and 0 bases respectively, with 12 bases between them. CDR3 residues: CSARGRGGPNYGYTF. The part of the CDR3 DNA that was read is TGCAGTGCTAGAGGGAGGGGTGGGCCTAACTATGGC.

This clone was counted ten times or more. With the read ending 3 residues before the CDR3 end, the germline J gene is used to fill in that end. The rearrangement links TRBV12-3 or TRBV12-4 to TRBJ2-5; D is ambiguous. Trimming took 5 bases from V and 2 from J, leaving 6 bases between them. This CDR3 region has 12 residues. The DNA read from the CDR3 is TGTGCCAGCAGTCCACAGCAAGAGACC. Amino acids: CASSPQQET. The entire CDR3 reads CASSPQQETQYF.

This clone has ten or more counts. The read finishes 3 residues shy of the CDR3 end, and the germline J gene is used to complete it. The gene calls are TRBV20-1 and TRBJ2-1; 11 nucleotides match TRBD2. The CDR3 is 17 residues long. After removal of 5 bases from V and 8 bases from J, the junction contained 17 bases not matched to a gene. Germline loops: CDR1 DFQATT, CDR2 SNEGSKA (reference sequence). The CDR3 reads CSAGGRQLAGETHEQFF. CDR3 DNA, as far as it was read: TGCAGTGCTGGGGGGAGACAACTAGCGGGAGAAACCCATGAG.

Many counts were recorded for this clone. The CDR3 end is not reached by the read, which stops 3 residues before it; the germline J gene fills it in. V and J are TRBV18 and TRBJ1-6, with a tentative D call TRBD1 (5 bases). The germline V gene has CDR1 KGHSH and CDR2 LQKENI. This CDR3 comprises 18 residues. V dropped 3 bases and J dropped 11 bases, with 26 bases sitting between them. The CDR3 bases that were read are TGTGCCAGCTCACCGCAGGGAGGTTGGGAAAGGATTGTTCCACCC. Its protein product is CASSPQGGWERIVPP. The complete CDR3 protein is CASSPQGGWERIVPPLHF.

The sample holds many counts of this clone. From the germline J gene comes the end of the CDR3, since the read stops 3 residues before it. The chain has TRBV6-2 or TRBV6-3 and TRBJ2-5; D gene ambiguous. CDR1 is MNHEY, CDR2 SVGEGT, per germline. V was trimmed by 4 bases and J by 4 bases, leaving 19 bases between them. The CDR3 is 16 amino acids. The CDR3 DNA, read in part, is TGTGCCAGCAGTTTTTTTGTGTCAATTTCGGGAGAGACC. Its translation is CASSFFVSISGET. The whole CDR3 protein is CASSFFVSISGETQYF.

This clone was counted between two and nine times. The read ends 3 residues early relative to the CDR3; the germline J gene fills the gap. The gene calls are TRBV7-3 and TRBJ2-2; D not certain. Trimming left V 0 bases short and J 2 bases short, with 19 bases between. There are 19 residues in the CDR3. The germline CDR1 and CDR2 sequences are SGHTA and FQGTGA. The CDR3 DNA, read in part, is TGTGCCAGCAGCTTAACGGTGCTGCCCTACTCGATAAACACCGGGGAG. It is translated as CASSLTVLPYSINTGE. The whole CDR3 protein reads CASSLTVLPYSINTGELFF.

This clone was counted at least ten times. The read is 3 residues too short to cover the CDR3 end, so that end is filled in from the germline J gene. The chain couples TRBV20-1 to TRBJ2-7; 7 nucleotides agree with TRBD2. CDR1 and CDR2 (germline): DFQATT, SNEGSKA (reference sequence). The J segment lost 4 bases and the V segment lost 2 bases, leaving 8 bases of the junction unmatched. The CDR3 runs 14 residues. The CDR3 bases that were read are TGCAGTGCTAGATTAGCGGCGGGAGTGTACGAG. Translation: CSARLAAGVYE. The whole CDR3 is CSARLAAGVYEQYF.

A note on this clone: The read gets to within 3 residues of the CDR3 end, and the germline J gene fills in the rest. V usage is TRBV2 and J usage is TRBJ2-7; tentatively, D is TRBD2 (6 bases). In germline, CDR1 is SNHLY, CDR2 FYNNEI. The CDR3 length is 14 residues. Between the trimmed V and J ends, which lost 11 bases and 2 bases, there was a span of 19 bases. The DNA read from the CDR3 is TGTGCCGGCGGACTCCGGGAGACCGCCTACGAG. This encodes CAGGLRETAYE. The full CDR3 protein reads CAGGLRETAYEQYF.

This clone was recorded at least ten times. The DNA ends 3 residues before the CDR3 does, and the rest of the CDR3 is filled in from the germline J gene. The V call is TRBV3-1 (or the pseudogene TRBV3-2), the J call TRBJ1-1; 7 bases align to TRBD1. The germline V gene has CDR1 LGHDT and CDR2 YNNKEL (reference sequence). The CDR3 covers 13 residues. The DNA read from the CDR3 is TGTGCCAGCAGCCAAGATTACAGGGGAGAA. The encoded protein is CASSQDYRGE. The whole CDR3 is CASSQDYRGEAFF.

This clone was observed many times. The read halts 3 residues ahead of the CDR3 end, with the missing end drawn from the germline J gene. V gene TRBV5-1 combines with J gene TRBJ2-1, with a possible D match to TRBD2 (5 bases). CDR1 and CDR2 from the germline V gene are SGHRS and YFSETQ. The CDR3 covers 15 residues. V lost 0 bases and J lost 1, with 8 bases in between. The sequenced part of the CDR3 DNA is TGCGCCAGCAGCTTGGGAGGGCCGTCCTACAATGAG. Encoded protein: CASSLGGPSYNE. The whole CDR3 protein reads CASSLGGPSYNEQFF. The full variable domain, completed using reference TRBV5-1 and TRBJ2-1, is KAGVTQTPRYLIKTRGQQVTLSCSPISGHRSVSWYQQTPGQGLQFLFEYFSETQRNKGNFPGRFSGRQFSNSRSEMNVSTLELGDSALYLCASSLGGPSYNEQFFGPGTRLTVL.

This clone was detected many times. The DNA ends 3 residues before the CDR3 does, and the rest of the CDR3 is filled in from the germline J gene. The chain links TRBV5-1 to TRBJ2-3, with D maybe TRBD2 (6 bases). The germline CDR1 and CDR2 sequences are SGHRS and YFSETQ. Trimming stripped 4 bases from V and 2 bases from J, with 14 bases between. This CDR3 comprises 15 residues. The part of the CDR3 DNA that was read is TGCGCCAGCAGCAAAGCGGGCCATCCCACAGATACG. Amino acids: CASSKAGHPTDT. The entire CDR3 reads CASSKAGHPTDTQYF.

This clone was recorded many times. Read coverage stops 3 residues before the CDR3 terminus; the germline J gene supplies the remainder. The chain employs TRBV19 and TRBJ1-5; 7 bases align to TRBD1. The length of the CDR3 is 14 residues. The V gene end was trimmed by 8 bases and the J gene end by 0 bases; junction bases not matched to a gene: 4. From germline, CDR1 is LNHDA and CDR2 SQIVND (reference sequence). The CDR3 bases that were read are TGTGCCAGTTCGGACAGGTTTAGCAATCAGCCC. It translates to CASSDRFSNQP. The full CDR3 protein reads CASSDRFSNQPQHF.

The sample holds many counts of this clone. The read ends 3 residues shy of where the CDR3 ends; the end is completed using the germline J gene. The J gene is TRBJ2-1, the V gene TRBV14; 10 nucleotides match TRBD2. V lost 4 bases, J lost 7 bases, and 4 bases stayed unmatched. The CDR3 spans 14 residues. CDR1 is SGHDN and CDR2 is FVKESK in the germline V gene. The sequenced part of the CDR3 DNA is TGTGCCAGCAGCCGGGGACTAGCGAGAAATGAG. Translating gives CASSRGLARNE. The entire CDR3 protein reads CASSRGLARNEQFF.

There are many counts of this clone. The missing CDR3 end, 3 residues past where the read stops, is filled in from the germline J gene. The chain combines TRBV5-6 with TRBJ2-7; D not certain. Germline V gene sequence: CDR1 SGHDT, CDR2 YYEEEE. The V and J ends lost 1 base and 2 bases respectively, with 7 bases between them. CDR3 length equals 13 residues. The CDR3 bases that were read are TGTGCCAGCAGCTTGATCCCGGCCTACGAG. Translation: CASSLIPAYE. The entire CDR3 sequence reads CASSLIPAYEQYF.

This clone was recorded many times. The read falls 3 residues short of the CDR3 end, and the missing part is taken from the germline J gene. This sequence joins TRBV9 and TRBJ2-2; D not certain. The V end lost 2 bases, the J end lost 1 base, and 6 bases lay between the germline ends. This CDR3 has 14 amino acids. Germline CDR1 and CDR2: SGDLS and YYNGEE. CDR3 DNA (partial): TGTGCCAGCAGCGTGCCCGGGAACACCGGGGAG. Residues: CASSVPGNTGE. The full CDR3 protein is CASSVPGNTGELFF.

A note on this clone: The CDR3 goes on 3 residues after the read ends, and that part is filled in from the germline J gene. The chain combines TRBV25-1 with TRBJ2-1, with 12 bases fitting TRBD2. Germline CDR1 is MGHDK and CDR2 is SYGVNS. The CDR3 has 17 amino acids. With V trimmed by 5 bases and J by 8 bases, 13 bases remained unmatched. The CDR3 loop is CASSFDRTSGKFDEQFF. The part of the CDR3 DNA that was read is TGTGCCAGCAGTTTCGACCGGACTAGCGGGAAGTTTGATGAG.

This clone appeared many times. The read is 3 residues too short to cover the CDR3 end, so that end is filled in from the germline J gene. This chain links TRBV20-1 with TRBJ2-7; TRBD1 aligns across 11 bases. CDR1 and CDR2 from the germline V gene are DFQATT and SNEGSKA (reference sequence). Germline trimming cut 1 base from V and 4 bases from J; bases unmatched to any gene: 9. CDR3 length: 16 residues. The CDR3 loop is CSARAPRGQGAYEQYF. CDR3 DNA (partial): TGCAGTGCTAGAGCACCCCGAGGACAGGGGGCGTACGAG.

The table lists this clone with many counts. The CDR3 end is not reached by the read, which stops 3 residues before it; the germline J gene fills it in. V usage is TRBV10-3 and J usage is TRBJ1-1, with a possible D match to TRBD1 (5 bases). Germline V CDR1 and CDR2: ENHRY, SYGVKD. The CDR3 totals 14 residues. Trimming cost V 4 bases and J 3 bases, with 12 bases left between them. Incomplete CDR3 DNA: TGTGCCATCAGTGTAAACCTAGGGGACACTGAA. As protein: CAISVNLGDTE. The CDR3 as a whole reads CAISVNLGDTEAFF.

This clone was counted ten times or more. The read comes to an end 3 residues before the CDR3 does, leaving the germline J gene to fill in the end. J is TRBJ2-7 and V is TRBV5-1; D may be TRBD2 (6 bases). There are 13 residues in the CDR3. V was pared by 2 bases and J by 5 bases, with 11 bases between. From germline, CDR1 is SGHRS and CDR2 YFSETQ. The sequenced part of the CDR3 DNA is TGCGCCAGCAGCTTTCAGGAGGGCCACGAG. Translation gives CASSFQEGHE. In full, the CDR3 reads CASSFQEGHEQYF.

This clone was counted many times. The CDR3 end lies 3 residues beyond the end of the read and is filled in from the germline J gene. The rearrangement joins TRBV19 to TRBJ2-7; 9 bases are a match to TRBD1. The CDR3 is 15 amino acids. V was pared by 3 bases and J by 3 bases, with 6 bases of the junction left unmatched. In germline, CDR1 is LNHDA, CDR2 SQIVND (reference sequence). Here the CDR3 reads CASSMKGQGFYEQYF. CDR3 DNA (partial): TGTGCCAGTAGTATGAAGGGACAGGGTTTCTACGAG.

This clone was seen ten or more times. One end of the junction does not line up with germline, which may come from a read error. The read is 3 residues too short to cover the CDR3 end, so that end is filled in from the germline J gene. V is TRBV4-2 and J is TRBJ2-1; 10 bases are shared with TRBD1. Germline CDR1 reads LGHNA; CDR2 reads YNFKEQ. This CDR3 comprises 16 residues. CDR3 in amino acids: CASSQGGQGPYNEQFF. The covered CDR3 bases are TGCGCCAGCAGCCAAGGGGGACAGGGGCCCTACAATGAG.

In this sample, this clone turned up many times. The read falls 3 residues short of the CDR3 end, and the missing part is taken from the germline J gene. The chain recombines TRBV5-1 with TRBJ2-7, with TRBD1 matching over 7 bases. The germline V gene has CDR1 SGHRS and CDR2 YFSETQ. V was clipped by 3 bases and J by 2 bases; unmatched bases: 8. The CDR3 has 15 residues. CDR3 residues: CASSSLRDSTYEQYF. CDR3 bases read: TGCGCCAGCAGCTCCCTAAGGGACAGCACCTACGAG. The full variable domain, completed using reference TRBV5-1 and TRBJ2-7, is KAGVTQTPRYLIKTRGQQVTLSCSPISGHRSVSWYQQTPGQGLQFLFEYFSETQRNKGNFPGRFSGRQFSNSRSEMNVSTLELGDSALYLCASSSLRDSTYEQYFGPGTRLTVT.

This clone was seen at least ten times. Coverage ceases 3 residues before the CDR3 finishes, and the germline J gene fills in the end. This rearrangement joins TRBV2 to TRBJ1-5; 7 bases line up with TRBD1. From germline, CDR1 is SNHLY and CDR2 FYNNEI. The CDR3 contains 13 residues. V trimming: 7 bases; J trimming: 8 bases; junction bases outside the gene matches: 8. This chain's CDR3 is CASIRQGGEPQHF. CDR3 DNA, as far as it was read: TGTGCCAGCATTCGACAGGGCGGGGAGCCC.

This clone was seen repeatedly, ten times or more. The CDR3 end is not reached by the read, which stops 3 residues before it; the germline J gene fills it in. The chain combines TRBV5-1 with TRBJ2-1; 10 nucleotides agree with TRBD2. Trimming cost V 4 bases and J 5 bases; bases outside gene matches: 9. The CDR3 runs to 16 residues. From germline, CDR1 is SGHRS and CDR2 YFSETQ. The CDR3 bases that were read are TGCGCCAGCAGCCCCCAACTAGCGGGACAGGACAATGAG. Protein product: CASSPQLAGQDNE. The entire CDR3 sequence reads CASSPQLAGQDNEQFF. Variable domain in full (rest from reference TRBV5-1 and TRBJ2-1): KAGVTQTPRYLIKTRGQQVTLSCSPISGHRSVSWYQQTPGQGLQFLFEYFSETQRNKGNFPGRFSGRQFSNSRSEMNVSTLELGDSALYLCASSPQLAGQDNEQFFGPGTRLTVL.

This clone was seen ten or more times. The read ends 3 residues before the CDR3 terminus; that terminus is restored from the germline J gene. The rearrangement uses TRBV29-1 and TRBJ2-1, with 7 bases fitting TRBD1. The junction had 6 bases not matched to a gene; V was cut back by 0 bases and J by 4 bases. Germline V gene lookup returns CDR1 SQVTM and CDR2 ANQGSEA. This CDR3 region has 15 residues. CDR3 bases read: TGCAGCGTTGAAGATCGGGACAGCACATACAATGAG. It specifies CSVEDRDSTYNE. The CDR3 in its entirety is CSVEDRDSTYNEQFF.

The sample holds many counts of this clone. The read gets to within 3 residues of the CDR3 end, and the germline J gene fills in the rest. This chain uses TRBV6-2 or TRBV6-3 with TRBJ2-7; TRBD2 matches at 15 bases. The germline V gene has CDR1 MNHEY and CDR2 SVGEGT. The CDR3 is 16 residues long. V lost 5 bases, J lost 1 base, and 3 bases stayed unmatched. The CDR3 here is CASSGTSGRSSYEQYF. The CDR3 DNA, read in part, is TGTGCCAGCAGTGGGACTAGCGGGAGGTCTTCCTACGAG.